This is a list of T cell receptor beta chains from one sample in a study of cytomegalovirus exposure and HLA in healthy donors. This table comes from immunoSEQ multiplex PCR, and its TCRdb copy is limited to in-frame clones, with some not included. This table holds 200,000 to 250,000 clones, 77% found once. Sequencing was performed on PBMCs. The receptor source for this set is a woman in her fifties or sixties in good health and CMV-seropositive. CDR3s include the opening cysteine and the closing phenylalanine or tryptophan. Part of the rows lack a size; the others show once, few, many or a class for expanded clones.

TRBV4-2 NA CASSQDGGQIREKLFF
TRBV6-1 few CASSGSGSAGHEQFF
TRBV7-9 NA CASSLQQGRYGYTF
TRBV6-5 NA CASSYSRQQPQHF
TRBV5-1 NA CASSLQGKLTEAFF
TRBV11-3 NA CASSQGLAGRDTQYF
TRBV9 NA CASSADRERGVGSADTQYF
TRBV30 NA CAWSVPAGGYTF
TRBV5-4 NA CASSLSLAGADTQYF
TRBV6-6 once CASSPEREAFTDTQYF
TRBV14 few CASSQPGLAGTGELFF
TRBV6-6 once CASSYPEGNTIYF
TRBV7-7 NA CASSVQGAVQPQHF
TRBV5-1 NA CASSLESLAGVQGNEQFF
TRBV19 NA CASSTGASYGYTF